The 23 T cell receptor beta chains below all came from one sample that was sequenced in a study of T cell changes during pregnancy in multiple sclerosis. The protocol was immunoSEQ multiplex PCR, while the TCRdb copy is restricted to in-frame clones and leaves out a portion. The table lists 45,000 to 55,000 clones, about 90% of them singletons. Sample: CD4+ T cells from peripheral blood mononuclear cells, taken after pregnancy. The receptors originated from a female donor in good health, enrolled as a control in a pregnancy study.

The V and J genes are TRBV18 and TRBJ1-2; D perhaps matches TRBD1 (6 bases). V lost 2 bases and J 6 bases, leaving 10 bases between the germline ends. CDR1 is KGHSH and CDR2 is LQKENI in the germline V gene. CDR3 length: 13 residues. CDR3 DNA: TGTGCCAGCTCACCATCGGCAGGGGATGGCTACACCTTC. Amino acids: CASSPSAGDGYTF.

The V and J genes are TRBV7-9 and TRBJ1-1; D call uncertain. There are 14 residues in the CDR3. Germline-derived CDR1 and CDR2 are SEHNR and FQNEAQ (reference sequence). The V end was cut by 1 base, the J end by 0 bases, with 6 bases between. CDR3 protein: CASSLGTMNTEAFF. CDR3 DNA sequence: TGTGCCAGCAGCTTAGGCACTATGAACACTGAAGCTTTCTTT.

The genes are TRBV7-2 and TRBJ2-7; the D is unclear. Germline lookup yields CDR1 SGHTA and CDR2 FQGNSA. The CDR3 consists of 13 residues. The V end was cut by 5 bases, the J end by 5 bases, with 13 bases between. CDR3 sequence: CASSLTRDNEQYF. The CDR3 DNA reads TGTGCCAGCAGCCTGACCCGAGACAACGAGCAGTACTTC.

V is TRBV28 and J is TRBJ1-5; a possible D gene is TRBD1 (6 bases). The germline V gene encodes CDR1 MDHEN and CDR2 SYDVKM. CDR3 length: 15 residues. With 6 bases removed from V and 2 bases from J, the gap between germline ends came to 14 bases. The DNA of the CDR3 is TGTGCCAGCAGCCAAGGGGGAAGCGGCAATCAGCCCCAGCATTTT. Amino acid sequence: CASSQGGSGNQPQHF.

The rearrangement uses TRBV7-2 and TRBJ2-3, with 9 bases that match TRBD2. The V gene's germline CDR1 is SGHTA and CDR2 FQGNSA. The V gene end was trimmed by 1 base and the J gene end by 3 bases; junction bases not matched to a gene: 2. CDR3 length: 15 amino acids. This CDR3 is CASSLVSGGTDTQYF. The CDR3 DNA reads TGTGCCAGCAGCTTAGTTAGCGGGGGTACAGATACGCAGTATTTT. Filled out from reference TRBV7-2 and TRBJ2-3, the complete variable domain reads GAGVSQSPSNKVTEKGKDVELRCDPISGHTALYWYRQSLGQGLEFLIYFQGNSAPDKSGLPSDRFSAERTGGSVSTLTIQRTQQEDSAVYLCASSLVSGGTDTQYFGPGTRLTVL.

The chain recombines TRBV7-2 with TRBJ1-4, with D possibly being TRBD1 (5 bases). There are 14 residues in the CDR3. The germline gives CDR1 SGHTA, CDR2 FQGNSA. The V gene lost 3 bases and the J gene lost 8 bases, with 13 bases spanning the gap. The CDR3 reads CASSLTTVREKLFF. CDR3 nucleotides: TGTGCCAGCAGCTTGACGACAGTGAGGGAAAAACTGTTTTTT. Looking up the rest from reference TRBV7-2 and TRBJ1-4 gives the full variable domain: GAGVSQSPSNKVTEKGKDVELRCDPISGHTALYWYRQSLGQGLEFLIYFQGNSAPDKSGLPSDRFSAERTGGSVSTLTIQRTQQEDSAVYLCASSLTTVREKLFFGSGTQLSVL.

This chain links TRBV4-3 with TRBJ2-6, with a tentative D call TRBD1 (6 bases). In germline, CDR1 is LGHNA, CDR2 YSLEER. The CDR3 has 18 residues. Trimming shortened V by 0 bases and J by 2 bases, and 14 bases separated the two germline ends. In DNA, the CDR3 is TGCGCCAGCAGCCAAGACACAGGGTACCGTACTGGGGCCAACGTCCTGACTTTC. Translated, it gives CASSQDTGYRTGANVLTF.

CDR3 coding DNA: TGTGCCAGCAGCCTAAACACAGATACGCAGTATTTT. As protein: CASSLNTDTQYF. The chain couples TRBV5-6 to TRBJ2-3; no reliable D call. CDR1 is SGHDT and CDR2 is YYEEEE in the germline V gene. The CDR3 is 12 residues long. Trimming removed 4 bases at V and 2 bases at J, with 5 bases between.

The CDR3 loop reads CASSTTGQGGIQYF. The CDR3 bases are TGTGCCAGCAGCACGACAGGACAGGGAGGCATTCAGTACTTC. The chain joins TRBV28 to TRBJ2-4, with 8 bases matching TRBD1. CDR1 is MDHEN, CDR2 SYDVKM, per germline. V trimming: 6 bases; J trimming: 9 bases; junction bases outside the gene matches: 10. The CDR3 runs to 14 residues.

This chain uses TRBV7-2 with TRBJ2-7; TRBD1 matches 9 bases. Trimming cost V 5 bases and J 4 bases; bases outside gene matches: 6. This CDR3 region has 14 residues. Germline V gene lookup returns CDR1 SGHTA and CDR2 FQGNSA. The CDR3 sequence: CASSPGTGLYEQYF. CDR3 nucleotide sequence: TGTGCCAGCAGCCCCGGGACAGGGCTTTACGAGCAGTACTTC.

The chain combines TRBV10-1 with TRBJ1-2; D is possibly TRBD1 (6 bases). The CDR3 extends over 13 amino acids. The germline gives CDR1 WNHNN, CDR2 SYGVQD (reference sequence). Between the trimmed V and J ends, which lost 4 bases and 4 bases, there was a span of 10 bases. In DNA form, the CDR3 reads TGCGCCAGCAGTGGGGGGCGATCCTATGGCTACACCTTC. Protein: CASSGGRSYGYTF.

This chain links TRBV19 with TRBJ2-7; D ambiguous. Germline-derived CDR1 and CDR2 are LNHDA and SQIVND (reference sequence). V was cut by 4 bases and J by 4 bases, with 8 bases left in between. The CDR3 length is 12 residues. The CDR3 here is CASSNQFYEQYF. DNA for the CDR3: TGTGCCAGTAGTAATCAATTTTACGAGCAGTACTTC.

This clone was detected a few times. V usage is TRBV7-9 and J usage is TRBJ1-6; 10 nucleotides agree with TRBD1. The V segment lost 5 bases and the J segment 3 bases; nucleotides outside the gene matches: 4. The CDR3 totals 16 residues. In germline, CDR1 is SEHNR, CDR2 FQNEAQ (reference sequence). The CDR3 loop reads CASSRGQGFYNSPLHF. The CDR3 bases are TGTGCCAGCAGCCGGGGACAGGGGTTCTATAATTCACCCCTCCACTTT.

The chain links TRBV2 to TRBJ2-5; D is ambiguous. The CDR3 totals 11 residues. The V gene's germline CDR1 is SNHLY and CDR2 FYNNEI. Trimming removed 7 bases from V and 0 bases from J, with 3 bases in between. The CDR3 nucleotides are TGTGCCAGCACTTACCAAGAGACCCAGTACTTC. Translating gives CASTYQETQYF.

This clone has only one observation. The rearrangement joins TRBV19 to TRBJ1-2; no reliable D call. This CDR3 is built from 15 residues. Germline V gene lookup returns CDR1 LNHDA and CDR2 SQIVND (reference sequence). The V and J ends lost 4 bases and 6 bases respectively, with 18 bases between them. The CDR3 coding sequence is TGTGCCAGTAGTACCCGACTGGAGAGGGAGGATGGCTACACCTTC. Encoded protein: CASSTRLEREDGYTF.

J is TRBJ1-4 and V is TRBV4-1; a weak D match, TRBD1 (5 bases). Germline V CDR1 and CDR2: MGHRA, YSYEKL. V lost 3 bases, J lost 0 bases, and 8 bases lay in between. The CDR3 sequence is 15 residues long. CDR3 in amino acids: CASSHGGTTNEKLFF. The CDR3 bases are TGCGCCAGCAGCCACGGGGGGACAACTAATGAAAAACTGTTTTTT.

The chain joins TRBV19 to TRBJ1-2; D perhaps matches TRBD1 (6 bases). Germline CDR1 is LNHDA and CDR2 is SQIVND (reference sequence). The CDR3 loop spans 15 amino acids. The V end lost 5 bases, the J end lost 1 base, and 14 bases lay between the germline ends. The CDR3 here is CASSRTPQGNYGYTF. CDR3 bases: TGTGCCAGTAGTCGGACCCCACAGGGTAACTATGGCTACACCTTC. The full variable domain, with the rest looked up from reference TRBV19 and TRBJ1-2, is DGGITQSPKYLFRKEGQNVTLSCEQNLNHDAMYWYRQDPGQGLRLIYYSQIVNDFQKGDIAEGYSVSREKKESFPLTVTSAQKNPTAFYLCASSRTPQGNYGYTFGSGTRLTVV.

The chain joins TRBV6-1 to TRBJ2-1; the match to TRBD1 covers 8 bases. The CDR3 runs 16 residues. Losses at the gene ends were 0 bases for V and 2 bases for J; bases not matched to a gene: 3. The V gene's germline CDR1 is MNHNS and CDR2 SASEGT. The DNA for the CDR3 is TGTGCCAGCAGTGAAGCTTCAGGGGGCCCCTACAATGAGCAGTTCTTC. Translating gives CASSEASGGPYNEQFF.

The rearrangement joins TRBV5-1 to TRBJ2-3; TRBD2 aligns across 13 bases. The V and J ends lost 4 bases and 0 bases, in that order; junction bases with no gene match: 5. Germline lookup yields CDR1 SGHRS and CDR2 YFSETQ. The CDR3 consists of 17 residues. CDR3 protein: CASSKGLAGLSTDTQYF. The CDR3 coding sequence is TGCGCCAGCAGCAAGGGACTAGCGGGGTTGAGCACAGATACGCAGTATTTT.

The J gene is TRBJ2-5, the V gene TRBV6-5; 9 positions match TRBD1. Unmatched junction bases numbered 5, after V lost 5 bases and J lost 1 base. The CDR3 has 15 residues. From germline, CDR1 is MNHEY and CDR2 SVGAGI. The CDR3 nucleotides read TGTGCCAGCAGTCGTACAGGGGGCCCCCAAGAGACCCAGTACTTC. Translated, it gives CASSRTGGPQETQYF.

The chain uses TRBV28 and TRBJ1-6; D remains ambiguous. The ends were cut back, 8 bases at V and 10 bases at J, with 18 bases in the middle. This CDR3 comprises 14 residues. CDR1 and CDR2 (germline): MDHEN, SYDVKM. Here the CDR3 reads CASAVRSPGSPLHF. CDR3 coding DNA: TGTGCCAGCGCCGTTAGGAGTCCCGGCTCACCCCTCCACTTT.

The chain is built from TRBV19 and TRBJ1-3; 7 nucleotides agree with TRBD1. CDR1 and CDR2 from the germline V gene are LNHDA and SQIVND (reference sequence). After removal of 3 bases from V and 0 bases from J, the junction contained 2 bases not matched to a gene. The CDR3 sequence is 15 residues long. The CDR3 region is CASSIGTASGNTIYF. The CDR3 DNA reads TGTGCCAGTAGTATCGGGACAGCCTCTGGAAACACCATATATTTT.

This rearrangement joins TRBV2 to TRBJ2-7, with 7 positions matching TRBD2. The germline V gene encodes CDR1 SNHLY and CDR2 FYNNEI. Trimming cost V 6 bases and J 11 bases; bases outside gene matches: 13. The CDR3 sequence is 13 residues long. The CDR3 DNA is TGTGCCAGCAGATATGCAGGACTAGTCCTTGAGTACTTC. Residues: CASRYAGLVLEYF. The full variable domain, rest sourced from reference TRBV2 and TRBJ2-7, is EPEVTQTPSHQVTQMGQEVILRCVPISNHLYFYWYRQILGQKVEFLVSFYNNEISEKSEIFDDQFSVERPDGSNFTLKIRSTKLEDSAMYFCASRYAGLVLEYFGPGTRLTVT.